This T cell receptor (beta chain) was identified in a study of OX40 agonist ivuxolimab in advanced cancers. General notes on the study: Ivuxolimab was a fully human IgG2 agonistic monoclonal antibody targeting the costimulatory receptor OX40 (CD134). Intravenous ivuxolimab was administered to patients every 2 weeks at six dose levels: 0.01, 0.1, 0.3, 1.5, 3 and 10 mg/kg. Patients were allowed to have had prior anti-PD-1, anti-PD-L1 or anti-CTLA-4 therapy, and 40% to 45% of the dose-escalation patients had previously received checkpoint inhibitors. Three dose-escalation patients achieved partial responses, one with hepatocellular carcinoma and two with cutaneous melanoma. Of the approximately 53 patients in dose escalation, about 20 had hepatocellular carcinoma, roughly 15 had melanoma, 9 had renal cell carcinoma and 9 had head and neck cancer. The paper reports the monotherapy dose-escalation portion (N of about 52 patients) of the phase I ivuxolimab trial. Peripheral TCRbeta sequencing was intended to test whether TCR sequence diversity was altered and clonal T-cell expansion was caused by ivuxolimab. In the dose-escalation cohort, 82.7% of patients were male, and the mean age was approximately 64 years, with a range of roughly 20 to 85. Findings and caveats that apply to the study as a whole: At doses of 0.1 to 3.0 mg/kg, clonal expansion of both CD4+ and CD8+ T cells in blood was seen between baseline and week 6. After ivuxolimab, more expanded clones were found on average in CD8+ T cells than in CD4+ T cells. Antigen specificity was not determined for the clonally expanded peripheral T cells. Low levels of normalized T-cell clonal expansion were also seen in some patients who did not respond. In the 0.1-3.0 mg/kg groups, partial responders were among the patients with the lowest normalized peripheral clonal expansion, particularly in CD8+ T cells.

Patients with autoimmune disease history or receiving systemic immunosuppression were excluded from the trial. In every dose cohort, peripheral blood was drawn for TCR sequencing at baseline, cycle 4 day 1, and cycle 7 day 1. The samples were drawn from a first-in-human, open-label, multicenter phase I dose-escalation trial of ivuxolimab. Adults with locally advanced or metastatic head and neck squamous cell, hepatocellular, melanoma or renal cell carcinoma were enrolled in the trial. CD4+ and CD8+ T cells were sorted separately from peripheral blood before TCR sequencing. From its cysteine to its phenylalanine, the CDR3 spans 15 amino acids. Just the 45-base CDR3 DNA is kept, in frame starting at base 1. V loses 4 bases, J loses 7 bases, and the germline ends lie 19 bases apart. From the germline V gene, CDR1 is MNHEY and CDR2 is SVGAGI. For sequencing of the TCRbeta CDR3 region, genomic DNA was extracted from the sorted cells. TCRbeta CDR3 regions were sequenced using the immunoSEQ Assay. TCRdb carries this immuneACCESS record with in-frame sequences only. Its versions omit some clonotypes, under half of them owing to an unresolved V gene in the studies checked, with the rest unexplained. The sample table shows about 120,000 clones, and just over 90% are seen once. Less than 0.2% of the sample is in the top ten clones.

With respect to this clone: The antigen it recognizes is unknown. There are no base qualities to consult, and no much larger clone falls within one base.

The material sequenced was CD4+ or CD8+ T cells sorted from blood, taken in a trial of the OX40 agonist ivuxolimab. The TCR sequence derives from an adult with an advanced solid tumor such as melanoma, head and neck, liver or kidney cancer. The chain uses TRBV6-5 and TRBJ1-2; perhaps TRBD1 is the D gene, with 5 bases matching. The DNA sequence is given as TGTGCCAGCAGTTCCAACCTCAGGGAAGGGTCTGGCTACACCTTC. Its protein product is CASSSNLREGSGYTF.